The rows below give T cell receptor beta chains drawn from one sample of a study of CD4 and CD8 cells across lung adenocarcinoma regions. TCRdb analysed the PCR reads with MiXCR anew, one entry per CDR3 protein. Counted here are 7,500 to 8,000 distinct CDR3 sequences, roughly 54% occurring once; the ten biggest clones make up roughly 24%. What was sequenced was CD4+ T cells from the center of a lung tumor. These receptors were taken from a female donor with lung adenocarcinoma. The CD4 and CD8 labels of this study may be unreliable. CDR3s include the opening cysteine and the closing phenylalanine or tryptophan. A D gene is named only where the DNA matches it firmly. Expanded clones are given a class, and other clones once, few, many or no size at all.

d_call j_call cdr3_length v_call clone_size cdr3_aa cdr3_nt
TRBD2 TRBJ2-3 15 TRBV12-3/TRBV12-4 once CASSLSGINPDTQYF TGTGCCAGCAGTCTTAGCGGGATTAATCCAGATACGCAGTATTTT
NA TRBJ2-5 14 TRBV6-5 medium-sized CASSYSRDGGTQYF TGTGCCAGCAGTTACTCCCGGGACGGCGGGACCCAGTACTTC
NA TRBJ2-1 16 TRBV6-1 NA CASSRLGGDPTDEQFF TGTGCCAGCAGTCGCCTAGGGGGGGATCCCACCGATGAGCAGTTCTTC
TRBD2 TRBJ2-1 18 TRBV6-1 NA CASSEFGGGPGTYNEQFF TGTGCCAGCAGTGAATTTGGGGGAGGGCCTGGTACTTACAATGAGCAGTTCTTC
TRBD2 TRBJ2-5 15 TRBV6-1 few CASKRLAGYQETQYF TGTGCCAGCAAGCGACTAGCGGGATACCAAGAGACCCAGTACTTC
TRBD2 TRBJ2-3 15 TRBV10-2 NA CASSLAGGGYDTQYF TGCGCCAGCAGCTTAGCGGGAGGGGGGTATGATACGCAGTATTTT
NA TRBJ2-3 15 TRBV7-3 NA CASSLDGTSTDTQYF TGTGCCAGCAGCTTAGATGGGACTAGCACAGATACGCAGTATTTT
TRBD2 TRBJ2-7 14 TRBV12-3/TRBV12-4 NA CASRGSGESYEQYF TGTGCCAGCAGGGGTAGCGGGGAATCCTACGAGCAGTACTTC
NA TRBJ1-4 11 TRBV30 few CAWSASGALFF TGTGCCTGGAGTGCCTCCGGGGCACTGTTTTTT
NA TRBJ2-6 17 TRBV27 few CASSSDLLGSGANVLTF TGTGCCAGCAGTTCGGATCTTCTTGGATCTGGGGCCAACGTCCTGACTTTC
NA TRBJ2-1 14 TRBV11-2 NA CASSSAEGDNEQFF TGTGCCAGCAGCTCTGCTGAGGGCGACAATGAGCAGTTCTTC
TRBD2 TRBJ2-5 17 TRBV6-1 NA CASRGNGAGGLQETQYF TGTGCCAGCAGGGGAAACGGGGCGGGGGGGCTCCAAGAGACCCAGTACTTC
NA TRBJ2-1 14 TRBV5-4 NA CASSLEPSYNEQFF TGTGCCAGCAGCTTGGAACCGAGCTACAATGAGCAGTTCTTC
NA TRBJ2-2 12 TRBV27 once CASSRYTGELFF TGTGCCAGCAGTCGATACACCGGGGAGCTGTTTTTT
NA TRBJ2-1 12 TRBV5-6 NA CASSLTGGEQFF TGTGCCAGCAGCTTAACCGGCGGAGAGCAGTTCTTC
NA TRBJ2-2 18 TRBV27 once CASSLYSPGTVNTGELYF TGTGCCAGCAGTTTATACTCCCCCGGGACTGTCAACACCGGGGAGCTGTATTTT
NA TRBJ2-2 14 TRBV7-2 NA CASSRDWNTRELFF TGTGCCAGCAGCAGGGACTGGAACACCCGGGAGCTGTTTTTT
NA TRBJ2-2 14 TRBV27 NA CASSLEVRTGELFF TGTGCCAGCAGTTTAGAAGTGAGGACCGGGGAGCTGTTTTTT
NA TRBJ2-7 13 TRBV6-9 NA CASNPGRSYEQYF TGTGCCAGCAATCCGGGGAGGTCCTACGAGCAGTACTTC
TRBD1 TRBJ2-5 15 TRBV6-1 NA CASWRAATGDVTQYF TGTGCCAGCTGGCGCGCGGCGACAGGGGACGTGACCCAGTACTTC
TRBD1 TRBJ2-7 15 TRBV6-5 many CASSYSTGLLYEQYF TGTGCCAGCAGTTATTCGACAGGGTTACTCTACGAGCAGTACTTC
NA TRBJ2-5 13 TRBV6-5 NA CASSYSGRETQYF TGTGCCAGCAGTTACTCGGGCCGGGAGACCCAGTACTTC
TRBD2 TRBJ2-3 16 TRBV6-1 once CASKKLTSGVTYEQYF TGTGCCAGCAAAAAACTGACTAGCGGGGTTACCTACGAGCAGTACTTT
NA TRBJ2-3 16 TRBV27 NA CASSSRVPGATDTQYF TGTGCCAGCAGTAGCCGGGTACCGGGAGCCACAGATACGCAGTATTTT
TRBD2 TRBJ2-3 16 TRBV7-2 medium-sized CASSRGLAGGEDTQYF TGTGCCAGCAGCCGTGGACTAGCGGGAGGTGAGGATACGCAGTATTTT
TRBD2 TRBJ2-3 15 TRBV10-1 NA CASSDTSGGTDTQYF TGCGCCAGCAGTGATACTAGCGGGGGTACAGATACGCAGTATTTT
NA TRBJ2-7 14 TRBV6-1 NA CAARRGRDTDTQYF TGTGCGGCCCGACGGGGGCGGGACACAGATACGCAGTACTTC
NA TRBJ2-3 20 TRBV6-5 once CASSYGGLGAGVWGTETQYF TGTGCCAGCAGTTACGGGGGGCTGGGGGCCGGGGTGTGGGGCACAGAGACGCAGTATTTT
NA TRBJ2-7 14 TRBV6-1 NA CATHRTVSSYEQYF TGTGCCACCCATAGGACGGTGAGCTCCTACGAGCAGTACTTC
NA TRBJ2-2 20 TRBV27 large CASSRTEKLPWISNTGELFF TGTGCCAGCAGTCGAACCGAAAAGCTTCCCTGGATTTCGAACACCGGGGAGCTGTTTTTT
NA TRBJ2-1 12 TRBV6-1 NA CASSVQDGEQFF TGTGCCAGCAGTGTACAGGATGGTGAGCAGTTCTTC
NA TRBJ2-3 20 TRBV6-5 NA CASSYGGLGPGVWGPDTQYF TGTGCCAGCAGTTACGGGGGGCTAGGGCCCGGGGTGTGGGGCCCAGATACGCAGTATTTT
TRBD2 TRBJ2-2 16 TRBV6-1 NA CASSEEGLPSTGELFF TGTGCCAGCAGTGAAGAGGGACTACCCAGCACCGGGGAGCTGTTTTTT
NA TRBJ2-7 15 TRBV7-2 few CASTMALGPYYEQYF TGTGCCAGCACCATGGCCCTCGGGCCCTACTACGAGCAGTACTTC
NA TRBJ2-7 14 TRBV6-5 NA CASSPSSTYNEQYF TGTGCCAGCAGTCCCTCGTCAACCTACAATGAGCAGTACTTC
NA TRBJ2-4 19 TRBV7-2 NA CASSPPRERGRLAKNIQYF TGTGCCAGCAGCCCTCCCCGGGAGAGGGGGCGTCTAGCCAAAAACATTCAGTACTTC
TRBD1 TRBJ1-6 15 TRBV27 NA CASSLSRDRYQPLHF TGTGCCAGCAGTTTGAGTAGGGACAGGTATCAGCCCCTCCACTTT
NA TRBJ2-3 16 TRBV6-5 NA CASSYSEQGGVNTQYF TGTGCCAGCAGTTACTCGGAACAGGGAGGGGTGAATACGCAGTATTTT
TRBD2 TRBJ2-5 19 TRBV27 NA CASSLSIGTSGRARETQYF TGTGCCAGCAGTTTATCGATTGGGACTAGCGGGAGGGCCCGGGAGACCCAGTACTTC
NA TRBJ2-5 16 TRBV27 once CASSGRGGGGKETQYF TGTGCCAGCAGTGGGCGAGGGGGCGGGGGCAAAGAGACCCAGTACTTC
NA TRBJ1-2 16 TRBV4-1 few CASSQEGSPGTYGYTF TGCGCCAGCAGCCAAGAAGGCTCCCCAGGGACCTATGGCTACACCTTC
NA TRBJ2-7 17 TRBV27 NA CASSPGLGGGDQDTQYF TGTGCCAGCAGTCCGGGACTAGGGGGCGGGGACCAAGATACGCAGTACTTC
NA TRBJ2-7 11 TRBV6-1 medium-sized CASMWHNEQYF TGTGCCAGCATGTGGCATAACGAGCAGTACTTC
NA TRBJ2-7 20 TRBV6-5 NA CASSYGGLAALLWGTETQYF TGTGCCAGCAGTTACGGGGGGCTAGCGGCCTTACTGTGGGGCACAGAGACGCAGTACTTC
TRBD2 TRBJ2-3 15 TRBV4-1 NA CASSEAGGATDTQYF TGCGCCAGCAGTGAGGCGGGGGGGGCCACAGATACGCAGTATTTT
TRBD2 TRBJ2-1 15 TRBV5-6 many CASSMTSGSYNEQFF TGTGCCAGCAGCATGACTAGCGGGAGCTACAATGAGCAGTTCTTC
NA TRBJ2-2 15 TRBV6-1 NA CASSQLAGCAGALYF TGTGCCAGCAGTCAATTGGCTGGGTGCGCCGGGGCGCTGTATTTT
NA TRBJ2-7 15 TRBV6-5 NA CASSYDPLVRDEQYF TGTGCCAGCAGTTACGACCCACTAGTAAGAGATGAGCAGTACTTC
TRBD1 TRBJ2-1 16 TRBV27 NA CASIGPGTDPYNEQFF TGTGCCAGCATTGGCCCCGGGACAGACCCTTACAATGAGCAGTTCTTC
NA TRBJ2-3 17 TRBV7-2 medium-sized CASSLDASGPGTDTQYF TGTGCCAGCAGCTTAGATGCAAGCGGGCCAGGAACAGATACGCAGTATTTT
TRBD2 TRBJ2-5 13 TRBV27 few CASSSGGVGTQYF TGTGCCAGCAGTTCTGGGGGGGTGGGGACCCAGTACTTC
NA TRBJ2-3 14 TRBV6-1 NA CASSEASGTDTQYF TGTGCCAGCAGTGAAGCTAGCGGCACAGATACGCAGTATTTT
NA TRBJ2-5 14 TRBV27 NA CASSRRGGRETQYF TGTGCCAGCAGTCGCCGTGGGGGCCGGGAGACCCAGTACTTC
NA TRBJ1-4 14 TRBV6-1 NA CASSETVRGEKLFF TGTGCCAGCAGTGAGACAGTGAGGGGAGAAAAACTGTTTTTT
TRBD1 TRBJ2-5 14 TRBV6-1 large CASRDPGQQETQYF TGTGCCAGCAGGGACCCGGGACAGCAAGAGACCCAGTACTTC
NA TRBJ1-5 15 TRBV27 NA CASSLSTFGNQPQHF TGTGCCAGCAGTTTATCGACCTTTGGCAATCAGCCCCAGCATTTT
TRBD1 TRBJ1-2 15 TRBV6-1 NA CASSEGTGGMYGYTF TGTGCCAGCAGTGAAGGGACAGGGGGAATGTATGGCTACACCTTC